The 25 T cell receptor beta chains in this list originate from one sample, sequenced in a study of blood T cell repertoires in COVID-19. Sequencing used immunoSEQ multiplex PCR; TCRdb keeps in-frame clones, though not all of them. The sample includes 350,000 to 550,000 clones, roughly 85% of them seen just once. The sample consisted of PBMCs or T cells enriched from blood (not recorded which). Every receptor here comes from a young woman with acute COVID-19.

V and J are TRBV2 and TRBJ1-4; 7 nucleotides agree with TRBD1. CDR3 length equals 15 residues. V gave up 7 bases and J gave up 7 bases; unmatched junction bases: 12. Germline assignment: CDR1 SNHLY and CDR2 FYNNEI. The CDR3 region has the DNA TGTGCCAGCACAAGGGGAACAGGGGAGCGTGAAAAACTGTTTTTT. This encodes CASTRGTGEREKLFF.

The J gene is TRBJ1-5, the V gene TRBV12-5; possibly TRBD1 for D (5 bases). V was trimmed by 4 bases and J by 3 bases, leaving 10 bases between them. Germline assignment: CDR1 LGHNT and CDR2 FRNRAP. The CDR3 is 14 amino acids. DNA for the CDR3: TGTGCTAGTGGTTGGGGAGGGACCAATCAGCCCCAGCATTTT. It encodes CASGWGGTNQPQHF.

J is TRBJ2-2 and V is TRBV7-9, with 7 bases lining up with TRBD1. The CDR3 has 16 amino acids. CDR1 and CDR2 from the germline V gene are SEHNR and FQNEAQ (reference sequence). V was pared by 1 base and J by 1 base, with 3 bases of the junction left unmatched. CDR3 in DNA: TGTGCCAGCAGCTTAGGAGACAGGGAGAACACCGGGGAGCTGTTTTTT. Protein product: CASSLGDRENTGELFF.

Of note for this clone: The same CDR3 arises from other DNA sequences in this sample as well. The chain combines TRBV4-3 with TRBJ2-7; weak D call: TRBD1 (5 bases). CDR1 and CDR2 (germline): LGHNA, YSLEER. V lost 0 bases, J lost 3 bases, and 6 bases lay in between. The CDR3 has 13 amino acids. The DNA for the CDR3 is TGCGCCAGCAGCCAAGACAGGGACTACGAGCAGTACTTC. Translating it yields CASSQDRDYEQYF.

The rearrangement uses TRBV5-4 and TRBJ1-2, with 9 bases fitting TRBD1. The CDR3 consists of 14 residues. CDR1 is SGHNT, CDR2 YYREEE, per germline (reference sequence). The junction had 1 base not matched to a gene; V was cut back by 0 bases and J by 4 bases. This chain's CDR3 is CASSLDRGPYGYTF. The CDR3 DNA is TGTGCCAGCAGCTTGGACAGGGGGCCCTATGGCTACACCTTC.

This chain joins TRBV7-2 and TRBJ2-7, with 8 bases matching TRBD1. This CDR3 is built from 14 residues. Trimming removed 5 bases from V and 4 bases from J; junction bases left unmatched: 7. CDR1 is SGHTA, CDR2 FQGNSA, per germline. In DNA, the CDR3 is TGTGCCAGCAGCCGGACAGGGAGGACATACGAGCAGTACTTC. This gives the protein CASSRTGRTYEQYF. Looking up the rest from reference TRBV7-2 and TRBJ2-7 gives the full variable domain: GAGVSQSPSNKVTEKGKDVELRCDPISGHTALYWYRQSLGQGLEFLIYFQGNSAPDKSGLPSDRFSAERTGGSVSTLTIQRTQQEDSAVYLCASSRTGRTYEQYFGPGTRLTVT.

The chain couples TRBV10-1 to TRBJ2-2; D not certain. The V end lost 1 base, the J end lost 6 bases, and 9 bases lay between the germline ends. The CDR3 loop spans 14 amino acids. Germline-derived CDR1 and CDR2 are WNHNN and SYGVQD (reference sequence). The CDR3 sequence is CASSELVSAGELFF. The CDR3 DNA is TGCGCCAGCAGTGAGTTAGTGTCGGCCGGGGAGCTGTTTTTT.

This chain links TRBV7-8 with TRBJ2-5, with TRBD2 as a possible D gene (7 bases). This CDR3 is built from 16 residues. Trimming took off 1 base at V and 0 bases at J, with 12 bases between the two ends. Germline CDR1 SGHVS, CDR2 FQNEAQ. CDR3 loop: CASSLVGRGNQETQYF. The CDR3 nucleotides are TGTGCCAGCAGCTTAGTTGGGAGGGGGAACCAAGAGACCCAGTACTTC. Based on the CDR3 plus reference TRBV7-8 and TRBJ2-5, the full variable domain is GAGVSQSPRYKVAKRGQDVALRCDPISGHVSLFWYQQALGQGPEFLTYFQNEAQLDKSGLPSDRFFAERPEGSVSTLKIQRTQQEDSAVYLCASSLVGRGNQETQYFGPGTRLLVL.

V and J are TRBV11-2 and TRBJ2-7; 7 bases map to TRBD2. The CDR3 extends over 16 amino acids. V shed 5 bases and J 9 bases; nucleotides not matched to a gene: 19. Looked up from germline, CDR1 is SGHAT and CDR2 is FQNNGV. The CDR3 DNA sequence: TGTGCCAGCAGCCCATCGTCATTATGGGGAGGGCCCTCGCAGTACTTC. It encodes CASSPSSLWGGPSQYF. The complete variable domain, with remaining parts taken from reference TRBV11-2 and TRBJ2-7, reads EAGVAQSPRYKIIEKRQSVAFWCNPISGHATLYWYQQILGQGPKLLIQFQNNGVVDDSQLPKDRFSAERLKGVDSTLKIQPAKLEDSAVYLCASSPSSLWGGPSQYFGPGTRLTVT.

This chain connects TRBV5-6 to TRBJ2-4; D gene unclear. The CDR3 spans 12 residues. Trimming cost V 4 bases and J 8 bases, with 10 bases left between them. Looked up from germline, CDR1 is SGHDT and CDR2 is YYEEEE. DNA of the CDR3: TGTGCCAGCAGCCTGCGTCGGGACATTCAGTACTTC. Protein product: CASSLRRDIQYF.

The chain links TRBV10-3 to TRBJ1-3, with D maybe TRBD1 (6 bases). The CDR3 is 14 amino acids. CDR1 is ENHRY, CDR2 SYGVKD, per germline. V lost 7 bases to trimming and J lost 1 base, with 11 bases between them. In DNA form, the CDR3 reads TGTGCCATCAAGGGGGAGAAGTCTGGAAACACCATATATTTT. Its translation: CAIKGEKSGNTIYF.

The chain couples TRBV12-3 or TRBV12-4 to TRBJ1-2; D gene uncertain. Trimming cost V 5 bases and J 8 bases, with 12 bases left between them. The CDR3 contains 12 residues. DNA for the CDR3: TGTGCCAGCAGTCTCGACACCTTCGGCTACACCTTC. Protein sequence: CASSLDTFGYTF.

The chain has TRBV11-2 and TRBJ1-2; D not resolved. The CDR3 has 14 amino acids. From germline, CDR1 is SGHAT and CDR2 FQNNGV. Trimming stripped 1 base from V and 5 bases from J, with 11 bases between. The CDR3 region is CASSLAPGAYGYTF. The CDR3 DNA reads as TGTGCCAGCAGCTTAGCACCGGGAGCATATGGCTACACCTTC.

The chain links TRBV19 to TRBJ2-1; D might be TRBD2 (5 bases). The CDR3 is made up of 14 amino acids. The V gene's germline CDR1 is LNHDA and CDR2 SQIVND (reference sequence). Trimming pared 2 bases from V and 7 bases from J, leaving 12 bases between. The CDR3, as DNA: TGTGCCAGTAGTATATCTGTTCGGGGAAATGAGCAGTTCTTC. The encoded protein is CASSISVRGNEQFF.

The chain couples TRBV3-1 (or the pseudogene TRBV3-2) to TRBJ1-2, with 8 bases aligning to TRBD1. V shed 0 bases and J 5 bases; nucleotides not matched to a gene: 8. Germline CDR1 is LGHDT and CDR2 is YNNKEL (reference sequence). CDR3 size: 16 residues. The CDR3 DNA sequence: TGTGCCAGCAGCCAAGATATAGGGACAGGACTTTATGGCTACACCTTC. This encodes CASSQDIGTGLYGYTF.

The rearrangement uses TRBV3-1 (or the pseudogene TRBV3-2) and TRBJ2-2, with D possibly being TRBD1 (6 bases). Trimming cost V 7 bases and J 7 bases, with 22 bases left between them. CDR3 length: 16 residues. CDR1 is LGHDT and CDR2 is YNNKEL in the germline V gene (reference sequence). This CDR3 is CASNHPGQNRGGELFF. The CDR3 DNA reads TGTGCCAGCAACCACCCCGGACAGAACCGCGGCGGGGAGCTGTTTTTT.

The chain employs TRBV7-6 and TRBJ2-2, with a tentative D call TRBD2 (6 bases). Trimming took 1 base from V and 5 from J, leaving 17 bases between them. From germline, CDR1 is SGHVS and CDR2 FNYEAQ. The CDR3 runs 17 residues. The CDR3 sequence is CASSLVLGGVGTGELFF. CDR3 bases: TGTGCCAGCAGCTTAGTCTTGGGGGGAGTAGGAACCGGGGAGCTGTTTTTT.

The CDR3 bases are TGTGCCAGCAGTTTACGGGTCGAGTTTTCACCCCTCCACTTT. Protein product: CASSLRVEFSPLHF. The chain links TRBV27 to TRBJ1-6; D remains ambiguous. V lost 2 bases and J 9 bases, leaving 11 bases between the germline ends. Germline V CDR1 and CDR2: MNHEY, SMNVEV (reference sequence). This CDR3 comprises 14 residues.

The chain employs TRBV15 and TRBJ1-1; the D gene is possibly TRBD1 (5 bases). V dropped 7 bases and J dropped 5 bases, with 17 bases sitting between them. Germline values: CDR1 LNHNV, CDR2 YYDKDF (reference sequence). There are 14 residues in the CDR3. CDR3 in DNA: TGTGCCACCACCAAGGAGGGGCGAGGGACTGAAGCTTTCTTT. This encodes CATTKEGRGTEAFF. Based on the CDR3 plus reference TRBV15 and TRBJ1-1, the full variable domain is DAMVIQNPRYQVTQFGKPVTLSCSQTLNHNVMYWYQQKSSQAPKLLFHYYDKDFNNEADTPDNFQSRRPNTSFCFLDIRSPGLGDTAMYLCATTKEGRGTEAFFGQGTRLTVV.

The gene calls are TRBV11-2 and TRBJ1-6; 11 nucleotides match TRBD1. Germline V gene lookup returns CDR1 SGHAT and CDR2 FQNNGV. The V gene end was trimmed by 5 bases and the J gene end by 7 bases; junction bases not matched to a gene: 7. The CDR3 runs to 16 residues. CDR3: CASSPRTGGENSPLHF. For the CDR3, the DNA is TGTGCCAGCAGCCCCCGGACAGGGGGCGAGAATTCACCCCTCCACTTT. Using reference TRBV11-2 and TRBJ1-6 for the parts outside the CDR3, the full variable domain is EAGVAQSPRYKIIEKRQSVAFWCNPISGHATLYWYQQILGQGPKLLIQFQNNGVVDDSQLPKDRFSAERLKGVDSTLKIQPAKLEDSAVYLCASSPRTGGENSPLHFGNGTRLTVT.

This sequence joins TRBV6-5 and TRBJ1-5; D might be TRBD1 (5 bases). V was pared by 4 bases and J by 6 bases, with 19 bases between. CDR1 is MNHEY, CDR2 SVGAGI, per germline. The CDR3 length is 16 residues. The CDR3 protein is CASSSTSAGPGQPQHF. The CDR3 DNA follows: TGTGCCAGCAGTTCCACGTCAGCAGGGCCCGGTCAGCCCCAGCATTTT.

V and J are TRBV18 and TRBJ2-2, with 7 bases aligning to TRBD2. V shed 3 bases, J shed 5 bases, and the junction held 9 bases outside the gene matches. The CDR3 consists of 16 residues. CDR1 KGHSH and CDR2 LQKENI come from the germline V gene. The CDR3 bases are TGTGCCAGCTCACCCCGCGGGAGTGGGGGGACCGGGGAGCTGTTTTTT. The encoded protein is CASSPRGSGGTGELFF.

The chain couples TRBV12-3 or TRBV12-4 to TRBJ2-2; D perhaps matches TRBD2 (5 bases). V shed 2 bases and J shed 6 bases, with 7 bases lying between them. The length of the CDR3 is 13 residues. The CDR3 sequence: CASSLLASGELFF. The CDR3 DNA reads as TGTGCCAGCAGTTTACTAGCATCCGGGGAGCTGTTTTTT.

CDR3 sequence: CASRDRVNTGELFF. The CDR3, as DNA: TGTGCCAGCAGAGACAGGGTGAACACCGGGGAGCTGTTTTTT. The chain has TRBV2 and TRBJ2-2, with 7 bases that match TRBD1. CDR3 size: 14 residues. With V trimmed by 6 bases and J by 1 base, 2 bases remained unmatched. Germline V gene data show CDR1 as SNHLY and CDR2 as FYNNEI.

This clone has only a few counts. V and J are TRBV6-2 or TRBV6-3 and TRBJ2-5, with 7 bases identical to TRBD2. The CDR3 runs 11 residues. Germline assignment: CDR1 MNHEY and CDR2 SVGEGT. Trimming removed 2 bases from V and 11 bases from J; junction bases left unmatched: 2. CDR3 sequence: CASSYGAGQYF. CDR3 DNA: TGTGCCAGCAGTTACGGAGCGGGGCAGTACTTC.